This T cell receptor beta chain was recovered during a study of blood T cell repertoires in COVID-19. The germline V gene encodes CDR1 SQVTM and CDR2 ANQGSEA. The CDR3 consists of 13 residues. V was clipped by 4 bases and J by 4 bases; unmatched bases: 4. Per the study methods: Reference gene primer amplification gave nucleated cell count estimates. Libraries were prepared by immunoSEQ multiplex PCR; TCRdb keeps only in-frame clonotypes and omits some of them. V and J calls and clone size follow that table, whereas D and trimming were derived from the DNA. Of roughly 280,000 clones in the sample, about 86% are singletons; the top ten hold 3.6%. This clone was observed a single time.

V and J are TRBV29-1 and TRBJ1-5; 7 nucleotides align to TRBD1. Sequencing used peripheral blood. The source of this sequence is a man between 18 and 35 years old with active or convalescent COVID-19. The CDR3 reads CSVGQGENQPQHF. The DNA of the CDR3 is TGCAGCGTTGGACAGGGAGAAAATCAGCCCCAGCATTTT.